In its sample, the clone carrying this T cell receptor beta chain was seen once. What it recognizes is unknown. These data come from a study of shared clonotypes between healthy human individuals. As processed by the authors: From ImmunoSEQ came sequences covering only the junction and carrying no quality scores, so filtering differed. Assay used: immunoSEQ multiplex PCR; TCRdb lists only in-frame clones, some missing. That table gives V, J and clone size, and the DNA gave D and trimming. The table includes hundreds of thousands of clones, 90% to 96% detected once. V lost 3 bases to trimming and J lost 5 bases; unmatched junction nucleotides: 7. CDR1 is SGDLS, CDR2 YYNGEE, per germline. This CDR3 contains 15 residues. Overall study results and limits: Shared across several donors were around 5% of the naive CD4 clonotypes.

This TCR derives from a woman aged 30 to 39 in good health. This chain links TRBV9 with TRBJ1-1; 10 bases are shared with TRBD1. The specimen was naive CD4+ T cells sorted from blood. Stated subset: CD45RA+ positively selected. The CDR3 DNA reads as TGTGCCAGCAGCGCAGCCGGGACAGGGGTTACTGAAGCTTTCTTT. Translated: CASSAAGTGVTEAFF.